The sequence of this T cell receptor beta chain was determined in a study of T cells in localized non-small cell lung cancer. Assay used: immunoSEQ multiplex PCR; TCRdb lists only in-frame clones, some missing. This repertoire shows approximately 81,000 clones, around 90% found once; its top ten account for under 25%. The receptor comes from a woman aged 40-70 years with stage I squamous cell lung carcinoma. The sequencing used peripheral blood, collected before any cancer treatment.

The DNA of the CDR3 is TGTGCTAGTGGTATCCCCCCGGGAGATCAGCCCCAGCATTTT. Translation gives CASGIPPGDQPQHF. J is TRBJ1-5 and V is TRBV12-5; no clear D. CDR1 LGHNT and CDR2 FRNRAP come from the germline V gene. This CDR3 has 14 amino acids. The V gene lost 5 bases and the J gene lost 5 bases, with 13 bases spanning the gap.